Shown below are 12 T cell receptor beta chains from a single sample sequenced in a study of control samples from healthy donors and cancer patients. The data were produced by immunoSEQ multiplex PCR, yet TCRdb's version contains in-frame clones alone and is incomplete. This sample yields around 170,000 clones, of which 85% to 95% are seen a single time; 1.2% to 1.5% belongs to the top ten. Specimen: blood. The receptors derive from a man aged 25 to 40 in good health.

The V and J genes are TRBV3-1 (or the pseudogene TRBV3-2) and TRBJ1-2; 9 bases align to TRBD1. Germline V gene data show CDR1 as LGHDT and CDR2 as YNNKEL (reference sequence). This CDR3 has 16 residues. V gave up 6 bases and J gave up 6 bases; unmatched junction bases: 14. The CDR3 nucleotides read TGTGCCAGCAGGGGGGAGGACAGGGGTCCTTTCGATGGCTACACCTTC. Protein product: CASRGEDRGPFDGYTF.

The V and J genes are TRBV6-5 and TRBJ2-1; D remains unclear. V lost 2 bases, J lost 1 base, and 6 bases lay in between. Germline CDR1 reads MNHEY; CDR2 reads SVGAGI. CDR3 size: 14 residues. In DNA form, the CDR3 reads TGTGCCAGCAGTTACGACGGGTCCTACAATGAGCAGTTCTTC. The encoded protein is CASSYDGSYNEQFF.

CDR3 in amino acids: CASSLNEQFF. CDR3 DNA: TGTGCCAGCAGCTTGAATGAGCAGTTCTTC. The chain uses TRBV5-8 and TRBJ2-1; D unclear. This CDR3 spans 10 amino acids. The V end was cut by 1 base, the J end by 7 bases, with 0 bases between. Germline-derived CDR1 and CDR2 are SGHTS and YDEGEE.

CDR3 DNA: TGTGCCTGGACCATGGACCCCCGTCAGCCCCAGCATTTT. This sequence encodes CAWTMDPRQPQHF. This chain connects TRBV30 to TRBJ1-5, with D uncertain. CDR1 is GTSNPN, CDR2 SVGIG, per germline (reference sequence). The CDR3 totals 13 residues. The V gene lost 4 bases and the J gene lost 6 bases, with 13 bases spanning the gap.

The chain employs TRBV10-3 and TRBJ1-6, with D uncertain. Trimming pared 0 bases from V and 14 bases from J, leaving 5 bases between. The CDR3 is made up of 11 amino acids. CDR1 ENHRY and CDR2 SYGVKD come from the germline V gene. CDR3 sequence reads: CAISESGALHF. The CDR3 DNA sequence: TGTGCCATCAGTGAGTCCGGGGCCCTCCACTTT.

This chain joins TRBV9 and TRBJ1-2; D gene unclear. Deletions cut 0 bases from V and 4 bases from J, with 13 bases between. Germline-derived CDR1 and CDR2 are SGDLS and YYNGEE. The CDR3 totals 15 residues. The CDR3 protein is CASSVGDLVAYGYTF. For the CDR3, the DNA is TGTGCCAGCAGCGTAGGAGATTTGGTGGCCTATGGCTACACCTTC.

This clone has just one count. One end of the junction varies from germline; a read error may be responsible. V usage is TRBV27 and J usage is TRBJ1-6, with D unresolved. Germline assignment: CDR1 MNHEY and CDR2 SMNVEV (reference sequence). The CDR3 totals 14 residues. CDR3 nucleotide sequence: TGTGCCAGCACTTTAGGACGGTATAATTCACCCCTCCACTTT. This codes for CASTLGRYNSPLHF.

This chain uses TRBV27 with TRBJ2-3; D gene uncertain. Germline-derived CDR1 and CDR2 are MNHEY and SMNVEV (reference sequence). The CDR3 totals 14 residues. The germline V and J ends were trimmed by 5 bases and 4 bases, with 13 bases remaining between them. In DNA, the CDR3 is TGTGCCAGCAGTCCTGGGTTAGCCGCAGATACGCAGTATTTT. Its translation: CASSPGLAADTQYF.

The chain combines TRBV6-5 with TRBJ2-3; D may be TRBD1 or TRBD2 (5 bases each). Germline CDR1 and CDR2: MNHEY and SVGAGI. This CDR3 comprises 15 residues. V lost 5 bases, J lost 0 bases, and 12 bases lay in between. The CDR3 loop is CASSPGGFSTDTQYF. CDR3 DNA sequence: TGTGCCAGCAGTCCTGGGGGTTTTAGCACAGATACGCAGTATTTT.

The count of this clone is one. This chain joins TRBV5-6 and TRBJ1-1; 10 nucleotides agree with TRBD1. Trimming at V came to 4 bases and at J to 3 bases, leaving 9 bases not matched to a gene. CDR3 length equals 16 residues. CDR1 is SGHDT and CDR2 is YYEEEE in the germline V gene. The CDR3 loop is CASSKGTGVIDTEAFF. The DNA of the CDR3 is TGTGCCAGCAGCAAGGGGACAGGGGTCATTGACACTGAAGCTTTCTTT.

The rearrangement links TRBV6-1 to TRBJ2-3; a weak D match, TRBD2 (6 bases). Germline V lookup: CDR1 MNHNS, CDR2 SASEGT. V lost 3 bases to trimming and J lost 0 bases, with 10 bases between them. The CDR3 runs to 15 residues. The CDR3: CASSDSGYSTDTQYF. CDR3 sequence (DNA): TGTGCCAGCAGTGATAGCGGTTATAGCACAGATACGCAGTATTTT.

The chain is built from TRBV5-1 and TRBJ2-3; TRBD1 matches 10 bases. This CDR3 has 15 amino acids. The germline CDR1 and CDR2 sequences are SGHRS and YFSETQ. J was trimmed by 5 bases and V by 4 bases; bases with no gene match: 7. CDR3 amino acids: CASSRGTGVGDTQYF. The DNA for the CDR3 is TGCGCCAGCAGCCGCGGGACAGGGGTGGGAGATACGCAGTATTTT. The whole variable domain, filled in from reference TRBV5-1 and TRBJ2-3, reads KAGVTQTPRYLIKTRGQQVTLSCSPISGHRSVSWYQQTPGQGLQFLFEYFSETQRNKGNFPGRFSGRQFSNSRSEMNVSTLELGDSALYLCASSRGTGVGDTQYFGPGTRLTVL.